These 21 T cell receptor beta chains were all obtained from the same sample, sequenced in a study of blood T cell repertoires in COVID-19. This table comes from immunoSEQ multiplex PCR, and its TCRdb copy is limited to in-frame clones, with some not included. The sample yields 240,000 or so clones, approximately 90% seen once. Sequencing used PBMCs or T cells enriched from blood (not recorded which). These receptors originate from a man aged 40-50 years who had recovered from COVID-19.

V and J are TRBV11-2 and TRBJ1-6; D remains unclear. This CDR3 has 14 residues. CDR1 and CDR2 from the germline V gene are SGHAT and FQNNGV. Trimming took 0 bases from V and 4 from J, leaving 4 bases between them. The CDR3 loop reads CASSLDSYNSPLHF. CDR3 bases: TGTGCCAGCAGCTTAGACAGTTATAATTCACCCCTCCACTTT.

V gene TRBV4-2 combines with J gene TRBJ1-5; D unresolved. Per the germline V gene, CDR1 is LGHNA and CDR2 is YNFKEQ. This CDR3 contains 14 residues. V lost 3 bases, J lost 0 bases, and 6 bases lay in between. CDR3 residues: CASSQRDSNQPQHF. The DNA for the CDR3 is TGTGCCAGCAGCCAGAGAGATAGCAATCAGCCCCAGCATTTT.

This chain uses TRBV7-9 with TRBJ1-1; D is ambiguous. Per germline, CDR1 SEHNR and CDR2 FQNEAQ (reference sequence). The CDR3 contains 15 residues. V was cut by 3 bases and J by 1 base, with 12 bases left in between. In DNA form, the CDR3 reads TGTGCCAGCAGCTTGACAAGATACAAGAACACTGAAGCTTTCTTT. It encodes CASSLTRYKNTEAFF.

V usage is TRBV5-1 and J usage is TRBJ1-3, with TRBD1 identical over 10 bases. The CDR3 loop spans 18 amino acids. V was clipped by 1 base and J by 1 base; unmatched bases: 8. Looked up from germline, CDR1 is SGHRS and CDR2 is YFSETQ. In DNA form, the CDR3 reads TGCGCCAGCAGCTTGATGACAGGGGGCTTTAATTCTGGAAACACCATATATTTT. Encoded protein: CASSLMTGGFNSGNTIYF.

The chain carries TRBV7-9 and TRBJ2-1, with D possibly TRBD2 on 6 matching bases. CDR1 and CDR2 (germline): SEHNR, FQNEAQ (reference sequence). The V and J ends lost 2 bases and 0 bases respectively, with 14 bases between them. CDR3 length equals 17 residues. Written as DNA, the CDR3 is TGTGCCAGCAGCTTACAGTCTGACGGGAGCTCCTACAATGAGCAGTTCTTC. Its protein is CASSLQSDGSSYNEQFF.

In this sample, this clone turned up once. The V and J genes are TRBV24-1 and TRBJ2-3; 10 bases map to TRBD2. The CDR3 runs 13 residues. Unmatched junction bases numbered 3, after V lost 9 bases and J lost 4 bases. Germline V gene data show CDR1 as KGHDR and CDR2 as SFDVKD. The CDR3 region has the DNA TGTGCCACCGGGCTAGCGGGAGCAGATACGCAGTATTTT. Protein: CATGLAGADTQYF.

CDR3 protein: CASSHGTGNGYTF. CDR3 DNA: TGTGCCAGCAGCCACGGGACAGGGAATGGCTACACCTTC. The chain is built from TRBV7-9 and TRBJ1-2; 9 positions match TRBD1. The CDR3 spans 13 residues. Losses at the gene ends were 5 bases for V and 6 bases for J; bases not matched to a gene: 4. CDR1 is SEHNR, CDR2 FQNEAQ, per germline (reference sequence).

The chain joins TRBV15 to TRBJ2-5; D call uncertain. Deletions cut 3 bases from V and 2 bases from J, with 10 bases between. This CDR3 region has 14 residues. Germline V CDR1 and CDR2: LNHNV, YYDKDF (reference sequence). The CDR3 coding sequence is TGTGCCACCAGCAGGTACATCGGGCAAGAGACCCAGTACTTC. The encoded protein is CATSRYIGQETQYF. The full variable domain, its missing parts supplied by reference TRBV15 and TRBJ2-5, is DAMVIQNPRYQVTQFGKPVTLSCSQTLNHNVMYWYQQKSSQAPKLLFHYYDKDFNNEADTPDNFQSRRPNTSFCFLDIRSPGLGDTAMYLCATSRYIGQETQYFGPGTRLLVL.

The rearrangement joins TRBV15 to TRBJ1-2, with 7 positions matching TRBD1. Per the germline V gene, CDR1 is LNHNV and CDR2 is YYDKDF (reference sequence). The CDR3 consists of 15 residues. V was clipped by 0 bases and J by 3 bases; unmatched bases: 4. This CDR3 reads CATSRDSTGDYGYTF. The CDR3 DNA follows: TGTGCCACCAGCAGAGATTCCACAGGGGACTATGGCTACACCTTC. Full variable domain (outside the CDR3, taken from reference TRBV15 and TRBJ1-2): DAMVIQNPRYQVTQFGKPVTLSCSQTLNHNVMYWYQQKSSQAPKLLFHYYDKDFNNEADTPDNFQSRRPNTSFCFLDIRSPGLGDTAMYLCATSRDSTGDYGYTFGSGTRLTVV.

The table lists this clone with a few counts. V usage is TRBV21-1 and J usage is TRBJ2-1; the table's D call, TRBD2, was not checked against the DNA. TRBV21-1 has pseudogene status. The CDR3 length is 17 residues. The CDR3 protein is CASSEERLEISYNEQFF. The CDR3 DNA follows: TGTGCCAGCAGCGAAGAGCGACTAGAAATCTCATACAATGAGCAGTTCTTC.

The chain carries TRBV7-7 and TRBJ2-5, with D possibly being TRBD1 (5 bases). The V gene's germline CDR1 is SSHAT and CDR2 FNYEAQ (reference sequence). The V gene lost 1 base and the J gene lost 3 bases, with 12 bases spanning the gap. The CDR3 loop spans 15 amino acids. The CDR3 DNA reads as TGTGCCAGCAGCTTAGTTGGGGCCCTCGAAGAGACCCAGTACTTC. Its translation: CASSLVGALEETQYF.

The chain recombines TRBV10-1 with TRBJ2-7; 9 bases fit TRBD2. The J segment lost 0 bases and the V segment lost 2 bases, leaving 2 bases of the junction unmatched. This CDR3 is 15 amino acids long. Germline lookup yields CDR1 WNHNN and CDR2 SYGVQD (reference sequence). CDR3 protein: CASSEASGTSYEQYF. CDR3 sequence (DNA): TGCGCCAGCAGTGAGGCTAGCGGGACCTCCTACGAGCAGTACTTC.

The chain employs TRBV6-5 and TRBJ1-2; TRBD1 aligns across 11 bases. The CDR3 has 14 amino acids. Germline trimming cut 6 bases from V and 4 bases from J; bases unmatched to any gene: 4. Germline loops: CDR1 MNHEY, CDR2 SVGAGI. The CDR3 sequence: CASRRTGGGYGYTF. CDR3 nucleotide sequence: TGTGCCAGCAGAAGGACAGGGGGCGGCTATGGCTACACCTTC.

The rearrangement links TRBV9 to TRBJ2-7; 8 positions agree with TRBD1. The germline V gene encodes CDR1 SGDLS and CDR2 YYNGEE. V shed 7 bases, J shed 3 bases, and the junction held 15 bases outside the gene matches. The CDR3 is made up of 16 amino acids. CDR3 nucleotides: TGTGCCAGCTCTAATTATCTCGGGACAGGAGACTACGAGCAGTACTTC. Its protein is CASSNYLGTGDYEQYF. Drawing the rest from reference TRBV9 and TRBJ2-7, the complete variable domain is DSGVTQTPKHLITATGQRVTLRCSPRSGDLSVYWYQQSLDQGLQFLIQYYNGEERAKGNILERFSAQQFPDLHSELNLSSLELGDSALYFCASSNYLGTGDYEQYFGPGTRLTVT.

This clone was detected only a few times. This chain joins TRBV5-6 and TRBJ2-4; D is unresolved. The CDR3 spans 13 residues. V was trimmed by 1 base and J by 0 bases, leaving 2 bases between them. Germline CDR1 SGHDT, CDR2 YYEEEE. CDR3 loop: CASSLLAKNIQYF. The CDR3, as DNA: TGTGCCAGCAGCTTGCTAGCCAAAAACATTCAGTACTTC.

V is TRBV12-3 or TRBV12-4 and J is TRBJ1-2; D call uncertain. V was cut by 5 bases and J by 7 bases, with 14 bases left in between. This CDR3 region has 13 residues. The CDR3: CASSPSLSGGYTF. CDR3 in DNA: TGTGCCAGCAGTCCGTCCTTGTCGGGTGGCTACACCTTC.

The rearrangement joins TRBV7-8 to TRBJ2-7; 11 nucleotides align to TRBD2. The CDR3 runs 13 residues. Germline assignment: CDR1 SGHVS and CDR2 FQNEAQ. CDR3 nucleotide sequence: TGTGCCAGCAGCAGATTAGCGGGAGGGGATCTTTGGGTC. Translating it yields CASSRLAGGDLWV.

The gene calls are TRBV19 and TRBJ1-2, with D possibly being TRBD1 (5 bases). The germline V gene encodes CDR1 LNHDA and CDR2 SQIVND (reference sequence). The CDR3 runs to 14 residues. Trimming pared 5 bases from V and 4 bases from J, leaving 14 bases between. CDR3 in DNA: TGTGCCAGTAGTCCGAGACAGAACACCTATGGCTACACCTTC. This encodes CASSPRQNTYGYTF.

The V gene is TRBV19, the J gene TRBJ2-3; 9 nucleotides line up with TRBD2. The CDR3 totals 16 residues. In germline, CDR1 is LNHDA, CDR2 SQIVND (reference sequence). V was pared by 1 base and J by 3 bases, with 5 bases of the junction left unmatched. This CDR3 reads CASSIGRGGPTDTQYF. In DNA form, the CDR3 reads TGTGCCAGTAGTATAGGGCGGGGGGGCCCGACAGATACGCAGTATTTT.

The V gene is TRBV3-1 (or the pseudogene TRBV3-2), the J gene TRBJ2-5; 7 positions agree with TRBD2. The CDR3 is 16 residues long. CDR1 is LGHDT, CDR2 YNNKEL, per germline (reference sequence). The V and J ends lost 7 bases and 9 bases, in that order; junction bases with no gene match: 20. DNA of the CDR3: TGTGCCAGCAATGGAGGGGCGGGGGACCTTCCCGGGGCCCAGTACTTC. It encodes CASNGGAGDLPGAQYF.

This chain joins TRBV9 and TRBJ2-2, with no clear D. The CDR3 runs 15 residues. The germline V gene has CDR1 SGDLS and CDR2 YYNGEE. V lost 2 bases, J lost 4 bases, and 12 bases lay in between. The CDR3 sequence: CASSVLASGTGELFF. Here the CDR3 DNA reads TGTGCCAGCAGCGTTTTGGCCTCGGGCACCGGGGAGCTGTTTTTT.